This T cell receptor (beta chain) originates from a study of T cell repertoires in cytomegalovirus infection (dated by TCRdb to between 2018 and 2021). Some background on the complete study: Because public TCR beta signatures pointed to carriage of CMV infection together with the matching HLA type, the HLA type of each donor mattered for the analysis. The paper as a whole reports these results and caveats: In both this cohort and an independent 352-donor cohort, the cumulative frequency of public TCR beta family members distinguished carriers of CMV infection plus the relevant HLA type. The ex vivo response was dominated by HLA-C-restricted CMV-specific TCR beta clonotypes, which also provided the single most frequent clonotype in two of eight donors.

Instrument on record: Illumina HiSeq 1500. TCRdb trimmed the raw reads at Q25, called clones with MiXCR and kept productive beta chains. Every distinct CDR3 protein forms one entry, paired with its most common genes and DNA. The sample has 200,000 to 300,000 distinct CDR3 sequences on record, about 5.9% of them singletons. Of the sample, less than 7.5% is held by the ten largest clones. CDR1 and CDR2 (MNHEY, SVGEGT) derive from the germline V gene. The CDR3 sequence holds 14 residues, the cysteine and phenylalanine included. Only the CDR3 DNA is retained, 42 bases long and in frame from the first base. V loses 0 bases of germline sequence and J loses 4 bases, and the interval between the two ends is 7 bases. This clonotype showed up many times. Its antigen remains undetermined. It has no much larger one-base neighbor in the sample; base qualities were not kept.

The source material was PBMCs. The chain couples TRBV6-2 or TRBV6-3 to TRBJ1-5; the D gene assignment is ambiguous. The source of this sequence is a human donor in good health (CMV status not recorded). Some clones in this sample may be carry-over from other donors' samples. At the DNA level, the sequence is TGTGCCAGCAGTTACTCCTCGGGAAATCAGCCCCAGCATTTT. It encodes CASSYSSGNQPQHF.